The 21 T cell receptor beta chains below all came from one sample that was sequenced in a study of cytomegalovirus exposure and HLA in healthy donors. It was with 60 Vbeta and 13 Jbeta primers that the PCR ran. Assay used: immunoSEQ multiplex PCR; TCRdb lists only in-frame clones, some missing. This table has 150,000 to 200,000 clones, about three quarters appearing once. Sequences were obtained from PBMCs. These receptors all stem from a woman aged 45-65 years in good health and CMV-seropositive.

The V call is TRBV4-2, the J call TRBJ2-1; D is undetermined. CDR3 length: 13 amino acids. V was clipped by 4 bases and J by 5 bases, with 9 bases between them. CDR1 is LGHNA and CDR2 is YNFKEQ in the germline V gene. The CDR3 protein is CASSLNLDNEQFF. CDR3 DNA sequence: TGTGCCAGCAGCCTGAACTTGGACAATGAGCAGTTCTTC.

V and J are TRBV10-3 and TRBJ1-3, with a possible D match to TRBD1 (6 bases). CDR1 is ENHRY and CDR2 is SYGVKD in the germline V gene. Trimming took off 3 bases at V and 0 bases at J, with 12 bases between the two ends. The CDR3 sequence is 16 residues long. The CDR3 coding sequence is TGTGCCATCAGTGATAAGGACAGAGACTCTGGAAACACCATATATTTT. This translates into CAISDKDRDSGNTIYF.

The chain links TRBV7-9 to TRBJ2-5; D remains ambiguous. There are 15 residues in the CDR3. Looked up from germline, CDR1 is SEHNR and CDR2 is FQNEAQ (reference sequence). Trimming cost V 3 bases and J 2 bases, with 13 bases left between them. Written as DNA, the CDR3 is TGTGCCAGCAGCTTGGCAGAGGTCATTCAAGAGACCCAGTACTTC. Translated: CASSLAEVIQETQYF.

This clone was recorded only once. The genes are TRBV4-1 and TRBJ2-7; the D gene is possibly TRBD1 (6 bases). V lost 1 base, J lost 1 base, and 8 bases lay in between. The CDR3 length is 14 residues. CDR1 MGHRA and CDR2 YSYEKL come from the germline V gene. The chain's CDR3 is CASSQGQASYEQYF. CDR3 coding DNA: TGCGCCAGCAGCCAAGGACAGGCGTCCTACGAGCAGTACTTC.

The rearrangement joins TRBV4-1 to TRBJ1-3; D not certain. With 1 base removed from V and 0 bases from J, the gap between germline ends came to 13 bases. Per the germline V gene, CDR1 is MGHRA and CDR2 is YSYEKL. The CDR3 extends over 17 amino acids. CDR3 amino acids: CASSQAAAFFSGNTIYF. CDR3 coding DNA: TGCGCCAGCAGCCAAGCCGCCGCGTTCTTCTCTGGAAACACCATATATTTT.

The chain recombines TRBV6-5 with TRBJ2-7, with 11 bases matching TRBD1. CDR1 and CDR2 from the germline V gene are MNHEY and SVGAGI. The CDR3 is 14 residues long. V trimming: 6 bases; J trimming: 2 bases; junction bases outside the gene matches: 3. CDR3 in DNA: TGTGCCAGCAGGCTGGGACAGGGGGCCTACGAGCAGTACTTC. It codes for CASRLGQGAYEQYF.

V is TRBV30 and J is TRBJ1-4, with 7 bases matching TRBD1. Germline loops: CDR1 GTSNPN, CDR2 SVGIG (reference sequence). V was clipped by 3 bases and J by 3 bases; unmatched bases: 7. The CDR3 covers 15 residues. Written as DNA, the CDR3 is TGTGCCTGGAGCCATTCGACAGGGCCTAATGAAAAACTGTTTTTT. This codes for CAWSHSTGPNEKLFF. Full variable domain (remainder filled in from reference TRBV30 and TRBJ1-4): SQTIHQWPATLVQPVGSPLSLECTVEGTSNPNLYWYRQAAGRGLQLLFYSVGIGQISSEVPQNLSASRPQDRQFILSSKKLLLSDSGFYLCAWSHSTGPNEKLFFGSGTQLSVL.

This clone came up once. V and J are TRBV7-8 and TRBJ1-5; D perhaps matches TRBD1 (6 bases). Trimming shortened V by 5 bases and J by 7 bases, and 12 bases separated the two germline ends. Looked up from germline, CDR1 is SGHVS and CDR2 is FQNEAQ. This CDR3 has 13 residues. CDR3 in DNA: TGTGCCAGCAGCGAGGGGGGGAGGCAGCCCCAGCATTTT. Translated: CASSEGGRQPQHF.

The chain couples TRBV18 to TRBJ1-2; no reliable D call. Trimming stripped 0 bases from V and 10 bases from J, with 18 bases between. The CDR3 totals 15 residues. The germline gives CDR1 KGHSH, CDR2 LQKENI. Here the CDR3 reads CASSPPSGYLRAYTF. The CDR3 DNA reads as TGTGCCAGCTCACCACCGTCGGGGTATTTGCGTGCCTACACCTTC. Looking up the rest from reference TRBV18 and TRBJ1-2 gives the full variable domain: NAGVMQNPRHLVRRRGQEARLRCSPMKGHSHVYWYRQLPEEGLKFMVYLQKENIIDESGMPKERFSAEFPKEGPSILRIQQVVRGDSAAYFCASSPPSGYLRAYTFGSGTRLTVV.

This chain links TRBV9 with TRBJ2-1, with TRBD2 matching over 7 bases. The V gene end was trimmed by 0 bases and the J gene end by 3 bases; junction bases not matched to a gene: 6. Looked up from germline, CDR1 is SGDLS and CDR2 is YYNGEE. This CDR3 spans 16 amino acids. The CDR3 nucleotides are TGTGCCAGCAGCGTAGAAGCGGGACCGGTCTACAATGAGCAGTTCTTC. Protein product: CASSVEAGPVYNEQFF.

The chain has TRBV30 and TRBJ2-6; D gene unclear. V was clipped by 2 bases and J by 4 bases, with 6 bases between them. The germline CDR1 and CDR2 sequences are GTSNPN and SVGIG (reference sequence). This CDR3 is 13 amino acids long. The CDR3 reads CAWSLAGANVLTF. The DNA for the CDR3 is TGTGCCTGGAGTCTCGCGGGGGCCAACGTCCTGACTTTC. The full variable domain, its missing parts supplied by reference TRBV30 and TRBJ2-6, is SQTIHQWPATLVQPVGSPLSLECTVEGTSNPNLYWYRQAAGRGLQLLFYSVGIGQISSEVPQNLSASRPQDRQFILSSKKLLLSDSGFYLCAWSLAGANVLTFGAGSRLTVL.

Concerning this clone itself: One end of the junction varies from germline; a read error may be responsible. This rearrangement joins TRBV28 to TRBJ2-7; TRBD1 might be the D (6 bases). The CDR3 is 14 residues long. The germline CDR1 and CDR2 sequences are MDHEN and SYDVKM. The CDR3 region is CASTLQGGSYEQYF. The CDR3 DNA reads TGTGCCAGCACTTTACAGGGTGGGTCCTACGAGCAGTACTTC.

This clone was observed a handful of times. The J gene is TRBJ2-1, the V gene TRBV6-5; TRBD2 aligns across 11 bases. Per the germline V gene, CDR1 is MNHEY and CDR2 is SVGAGI. The CDR3 runs to 15 residues. The ends lost 10 bases at V and 4 bases at J; junction bases unmatched: 9. In DNA form, the CDR3 reads TGTGCCACCTGGGGTAGCGGGGGGGCTTACAATGAGCAGTTCTTC. It yields the protein CATWGSGGAYNEQFF.

The chain uses TRBV5-6 and TRBJ2-7; a possible D gene is TRBD1 (5 bases). Trimming removed 5 bases at V and 3 bases at J, with 12 bases between. The CDR3 is 13 amino acids. Germline V lookup: CDR1 SGHDT, CDR2 YYEEEE. CDR3 bases: TGTGCCAGCAGTCGACAGTACAGCTACGAGCAGTACTTC. Translating it yields CASSRQYSYEQYF.

The chain uses TRBV7-6 and TRBJ2-3; the D is unclear. The germline gives CDR1 SGHVS, CDR2 FNYEAQ. Trimming removed 1 base from V and 2 bases from J, with 7 bases in between. The CDR3 runs 14 residues. CDR3 loop: CASSLVTDTDTQYF. CDR3 DNA: TGTGCCAGCAGCTTAGTAACTGACACAGATACGCAGTATTTT.

This clone appeared once. The chain joins TRBV7-2 to TRBJ1-2, with 9 bases identical to TRBD1. The CDR3 spans 15 residues. The trim removed 5 bases at V and 3 bases at J, leaving 7 bases unmatched. From germline, CDR1 is SGHTA and CDR2 FQGNSA. The CDR3 sequence: CASSPQTGGDYGYTF. The CDR3 DNA reads as TGTGCCAGCAGCCCCCAGACAGGGGGGGACTATGGCTACACCTTC.

This chain joins TRBV10-3 and TRBJ2-5; 7 nucleotides match TRBD2. Germline lookup yields CDR1 ENHRY and CDR2 SYGVKD. The J segment lost 1 base and the V segment lost 3 bases, leaving 8 bases of the junction unmatched. The CDR3 runs to 16 residues. CDR3 in amino acids: CAISDVAGEVQETQYF. The CDR3 nucleotides read TGTGCCATCAGTGACGTGGCGGGAGAGGTCCAAGAGACCCAGTACTTC.

The chain uses TRBV9 and TRBJ2-1; 9 nucleotides match TRBD2. J lost 0 bases, V lost 4 bases, and 2 bases had no gene match. This CDR3 region has 15 residues. Per the germline V gene, CDR1 is SGDLS and CDR2 is YYNGEE. The CDR3 sequence: CASSYSGSSYNEQFF. DNA for the CDR3: TGTGCCAGCAGCTATAGCGGGAGCTCCTACAATGAGCAGTTCTTC.

This chain uses TRBV7-2 with TRBJ2-3; 7 bases match TRBD1. The CDR3 covers 15 residues. The V gene's germline CDR1 is SGHTA and CDR2 FQGNSA. V lost 5 bases, J lost 6 bases, and 11 bases stayed unmatched. As DNA, the CDR3 is TGTGCCAGCAGCGCCCGGCTGACAGGGCGGGATACGCAGTATTTT. Encoded protein: CASSARLTGRDTQYF. The full variable domain, in which reference TRBV7-2 and TRBJ2-3 provide the parts outside the CDR3, is GAGVSQSPSNKVTEKGKDVELRCDPISGHTALYWYRQSLGQGLEFLIYFQGNSAPDKSGLPSDRFSAERTGGSVSTLTIQRTQQEDSAVYLCASSARLTGRDTQYFGPGTRLTVL.

The chain uses TRBV18 and TRBJ2-3; D unresolved. This CDR3 spans 14 amino acids. Trimming stripped 3 bases from V and 0 bases from J, with 7 bases between. The germline CDR1 and CDR2 sequences are KGHSH and LQKENI. The CDR3 DNA is TGTGCCAGCTCACCCGTAGTTAGCACAGATACGCAGTATTTT. This encodes CASSPVVSTDTQYF.

V and J are TRBV27 and TRBJ1-5, with 7 bases that match TRBD1. With V trimmed by 3 bases and J by 2 bases, 4 bases remained unmatched. Germline loops: CDR1 MNHEY, CDR2 SMNVEV (reference sequence). This CDR3 contains 15 residues. The CDR3 sequence: CASSFTTGGNQPQHF. The CDR3, as DNA: TGTGCCAGCAGTTTCACTACAGGGGGCAATCAGCCCCAGCATTTT.